These 28 T cell receptor beta chains were all obtained from the same sample, sequenced in a study of OX40 agonist ivuxolimab in advanced cancers. The method was immunoSEQ multiplex PCR; TCRdb's version includes in-frame clones alone and lacks a portion of them. This sample has approximately 45,000 clones, with around 86% found just once. Specimen: CD4+ or CD8+ T cells sorted from blood, collected in a trial of the OX40 agonist ivuxolimab. Every receptor here comes from an adult with an advanced solid tumor such as melanoma, head and neck, liver or kidney cancer.

This chain links TRBV9 with TRBJ2-2, with 8 positions matching TRBD2. The germline V gene has CDR1 SGDLS and CDR2 YYNGEE. With V trimmed by 3 bases and J by 6 bases, 7 bases remained unmatched. This CDR3 is 15 amino acids long. DNA of the CDR3: TGTGCCAGCAGCGAGAGCGGGAGCGAGGCCGGGGAGCTGTTTTTT. This translates into CASSESGSEAGELFF. Variable domain in full (rest from reference TRBV9 and TRBJ2-2): DSGVTQTPKHLITATGQRVTLRCSPRSGDLSVYWYQQSLDQGLQFLIQYYNGEERAKGNILERFSAQQFPDLHSELNLSSLELGDSALYFCASSESGSEAGELFFGEGSRLTVL.

The sample holds one count of this clone. CDR3: CASSQWGQAANTGELFF. CDR3 sequence (DNA): TGTGCCAGCAGCCAATGGGGACAGGCAGCGAACACCGGGGAGCTGTTTTTT. The chain joins TRBV14 to TRBJ2-2, with 8 positions matching TRBD1. V dropped 2 bases and J dropped 0; count of bases not matched to a gene: 5. CDR1 is SGHDN, CDR2 FVKESK, per germline. The CDR3 length is 17 residues.

The CDR3 DNA follows: TGCGCCAGCAGCTTCGGCAGAGATAATTCACCCCTCCACTTT. Encoded protein: CASSFGRDNSPLHF. The rearrangement joins TRBV5-1 to TRBJ1-6; D not resolved. CDR1 SGHRS and CDR2 YFSETQ come from the germline V gene. V lost 2 bases to trimming and J lost 5 bases, with 8 bases between them. The CDR3 loop spans 14 amino acids. The variable domain in full, with the rest retrieved from reference TRBV5-1 and TRBJ1-6, is KAGVTQTPRYLIKTRGQQVTLSCSPISGHRSVSWYQQTPGQGLQFLFEYFSETQRNKGNFPGRFSGRQFSNSRSEMNVSTLELGDSALYLCASSFGRDNSPLHFGNGTRLTVT.

This chain links TRBV5-1 with TRBJ2-3; 8 bases match TRBD1. The CDR3 has 17 amino acids. V dropped 4 bases and J dropped 1; count of bases not matched to a gene: 11. Germline CDR1 and CDR2: SGHRS and YFSETQ. The CDR3 region is CASSPSPDRAGTDTQYF. In nucleotides, the CDR3 is TGCGCCAGCAGCCCCTCCCCGGACAGGGCCGGCACAGATACGCAGTATTTT.

This clone showed up just once. This rearrangement joins TRBV4-1 to TRBJ1-3, with 7 nucleotides matching TRBD1. Trimming cost V 0 bases and J 0 bases; bases outside gene matches: 8. Germline loops: CDR1 MGHRA, CDR2 YSYEKL. The CDR3 totals 18 residues. The CDR3 sequence: CASSQDGGQIHSGNTIYF. The CDR3 DNA follows: TGCGCCAGCAGCCAAGATGGGGGACAGATTCACTCTGGAAACACCATATATTTT.

V is TRBV28 and J is TRBJ2-3; tentatively, D is TRBD1 (6 bases). The CDR3 spans 16 residues. CDR1 MDHEN and CDR2 SYDVKM come from the germline V gene. V lost 7 bases and J lost 2, with 19 bases in between. The CDR3 protein is CASTRSGTQVTDTQYF. CDR3 nucleotides: TGTGCCAGCACCCGTTCCGGGACACAAGTCACAGATACGCAGTATTTT.

The gene calls are TRBV27 and TRBJ2-1; D gene unclear. CDR3 length equals 12 residues. The germline V gene has CDR1 MNHEY and CDR2 SMNVEV (reference sequence). With 7 bases removed from V and 6 bases from J, the gap between germline ends came to 10 bases. CDR3: CASTSFSNEQFF. In DNA form, the CDR3 reads TGTGCCAGCACGTCCTTTAGCAATGAGCAGTTCTTC.

The chain joins TRBV27 to TRBJ2-3, with 10 nucleotides matching TRBD2. Trimming took 6 bases from V and 4 from J; bases not matched to a gene: 7. The CDR3 loop spans 15 amino acids. In germline, CDR1 is MNHEY, CDR2 SMNVEV (reference sequence). CDR3 sequence (DNA): TGTGCCAGCAGGAGTCTAGCGGGGGTCTCAGATACGCAGTATTTT. It yields the protein CASRSLAGVSDTQYF.

The chain links TRBV6-5 to TRBJ2-7, with D possibly being TRBD1 (6 bases). The CDR3 consists of 14 residues. V was cut by 4 bases and J by 5 bases, with 15 bases left in between. Germline CDR1 is MNHEY and CDR2 is SVGAGI. The CDR3 loop is CASSLRTVFDEQYF. The CDR3 DNA reads as TGTGCCAGCAGTTTGAGGACAGTCTTCGACGAGCAGTACTTC.

J is TRBJ1-2 and V is TRBV27; D is uncertain. V was shortened by 9 bases and J by 1 base, with 9 bases between the two germline ends. Germline V gene lookup returns CDR1 MNHEY and CDR2 SMNVEV (reference sequence). CDR3 length: 12 amino acids. CDR3 DNA sequence: TGTGCCAGTTCGAGCCATAACTATGGCTACACCTTC. It translates to CASSSHNYGYTF.

The V call is TRBV7-8, the J call TRBJ1-1; a weak D match, TRBD1 (5 bases). CDR3 length: 14 residues. The germline CDR1 and CDR2 sequences are SGHVS and FQNEAQ. The germline V and J ends were trimmed by 2 bases and 3 bases, with 10 bases remaining between them. Here the CDR3 reads CASSLSWGDTEAFF. Here the CDR3 DNA reads TGTGCCAGCAGCTTATCGTGGGGGGACACTGAAGCTTTCTTT.

The chain links TRBV27 to TRBJ2-1; 9 bases fit TRBD1. V shed 0 bases, J shed 5 bases, and the junction held 5 bases outside the gene matches. The germline V gene encodes CDR1 MNHEY and CDR2 SMNVEV (reference sequence). The CDR3 is 16 amino acids. The CDR3 sequence is CASSLSTGGADNEQFF. The CDR3, as DNA: TGTGCCAGCAGTTTATCCACAGGGGGCGCGGACAATGAGCAGTTCTTC.

V usage is TRBV7-8 and J usage is TRBJ1-1; no firm D call. V was trimmed by 5 bases and J by 0 bases, leaving 13 bases between them. The CDR3 totals 15 residues. CDR1 and CDR2 (germline): SGHVS, FQNEAQ. The CDR3 protein is CASSPLTGLNTEAFF. In DNA, the CDR3 is TGTGCCAGCAGCCCGTTAACTGGGTTGAACACTGAAGCTTTCTTT.

This clone was detected only once. This rearrangement joins TRBV29-1 to TRBJ1-2; D is unresolved. This CDR3 spans 14 amino acids. The V and J ends lost 7 bases and 4 bases respectively, with 19 bases between them. Germline V gene sequence: CDR1 SQVTM, CDR2 ANQGSEA. CDR3 sequence reads: CSALLAQHSYGYTF. CDR3 coding DNA: TGCAGCGCCTTACTGGCCCAACACTCCTATGGCTACACCTTC.

V gene TRBV6-5 combines with J gene TRBJ1-2; D not resolved. Germline V CDR1 and CDR2: MNHEY, SVGAGI. CDR3 length: 10 residues. Trimming took 5 bases from V and 13 from J, leaving 11 bases between them. CDR3 sequence: CASSAGNSTF. The CDR3 DNA follows: TGTGCCAGCAGTGCGGGGAACAGCACCTTC.

V usage is TRBV19 and J usage is TRBJ1-1; D might be TRBD1 (6 bases). CDR3 length: 14 residues. V lost 2 bases and J lost 4, with 11 bases in between. Germline lookup yields CDR1 LNHDA and CDR2 SQIVND (reference sequence). DNA for the CDR3: TGTGCCAGTAGTATACGGGGGGCGGGCACTGAAGCTTTCTTT. Translating it yields CASSIRGAGTEAFF.

V gene TRBV30 combines with J gene TRBJ1-1; D unresolved. Looked up from germline, CDR1 is GTSNPN and CDR2 is SVGIG (reference sequence). The length of the CDR3 is 16 residues. Trimming removed 2 bases at V and 0 bases at J, with 16 bases between. DNA of the CDR3: TGTGCCTGGAGTTTTCCCCTGAGGAAGATGAACACTGAAGCTTTCTTT. This sequence encodes CAWSFPLRKMNTEAFF.

V gene TRBV9 combines with J gene TRBJ1-5; no clear D gene. The CDR3 totals 13 residues. Trimming removed 5 bases at V and 2 bases at J, with 8 bases between. The germline gives CDR1 SGDLS, CDR2 YYNGEE. CDR3 amino acids: CASSPEGNQPQHF. CDR3 nucleotide sequence: TGTGCCAGCAGTCCAGAGGGCAATCAGCCCCAGCATTTT.

This clone has just one count. J is TRBJ1-2 and V is TRBV19; 8 nucleotides agree with TRBD1. Germline values: CDR1 LNHDA, CDR2 SQIVND (reference sequence). With 3 bases clipped from V and 4 bases from J, the junction kept 1 base outside the gene matches. The CDR3 is 13 amino acids. The CDR3 sequence is CASSMDRVYGYTF. CDR3 bases: TGTGCCAGTAGTATGGACAGGGTCTATGGCTACACCTTC. The entire variable domain, with the rest obtained from reference TRBV19 and TRBJ1-2, is as follows: DGGITQSPKYLFRKEGQNVTLSCEQNLNHDAMYWYRQDPGQGLRLIYYSQIVNDFQKGDIAEGYSVSREKKESFPLTVTSAQKNPTAFYLCASSMDRVYGYTFGSGTRLTVV.

The CDR3 spells CASSIDLEVGHSNYGYTF. CDR3 DNA: TGTGCCAGTAGTATAGATCTCGAAGTTGGACACAGCAACTATGGCTACACCTTC. The chain uses TRBV19 and TRBJ1-2; D is possibly TRBD1 (5 bases). The germline V gene has CDR1 LNHDA and CDR2 SQIVND (reference sequence). The CDR3 totals 18 residues. V shed 0 bases and J shed 2 bases, with 19 bases lying between them. The whole variable domain, remainder taken from reference TRBV19 and TRBJ1-2, is DGGITQSPKYLFRKEGQNVTLSCEQNLNHDAMYWYRQDPGQGLRLIYYSQIVNDFQKGDIAEGYSVSREKKESFPLTVTSAQKNPTAFYLCASSIDLEVGHSNYGYTFGSGTRLTVV.

This rearrangement joins TRBV5-1 to TRBJ2-7; D gene uncertain. The CDR3 spans 11 residues. V was shortened by 4 bases and J by 3 bases, with 5 bases between the two germline ends. In germline, CDR1 is SGHRS, CDR2 YFSETQ. The CDR3 sequence: CASSPGYEQYF. CDR3 nucleotide sequence: TGCGCCAGCAGCCCCGGCTACGAGCAGTACTTC.

The J gene is TRBJ2-7, the V gene TRBV6-5; 9 bases agree with TRBD2. Losses at the gene ends were 10 bases for V and 3 bases for J; bases not matched to a gene: 10. Germline CDR1 is MNHEY and CDR2 is SVGAGI. CDR3 length: 14 amino acids. The CDR3 DNA sequence: TGTGCCACCCGGGTGACTAGCGGATACTACGAGCAGTACTTC. Residues: CATRVTSGYYEQYF.

On this clone: At the DNA level, this CDR3 is encoded by other sequences in the same sample as well. The chain uses TRBV5-1 and TRBJ1-1; D is unresolved. Trimming pared 2 bases from V and 1 base from J, leaving 6 bases between. The length of the CDR3 is 13 residues. Germline V gene data show CDR1 as SGHRS and CDR2 as YFSETQ. In DNA, the CDR3 is TGCGCCAGCAGCTTAACAGCGAACACTGAAGCTTTCTTT. Residues: CASSLTANTEAFF.

J is TRBJ2-7 and V is TRBV28; perhaps TRBD1 as D (6 bases). V was trimmed by 4 bases and J by 9 bases, leaving 16 bases between them. This CDR3 has 13 residues. Germline CDR1 is MDHEN and CDR2 is SYDVKM. This CDR3 reads CASSSGQLLRQYV. The CDR3 region has the DNA TGTGCCAGCAGTTCAGGACAGTTACTACGGCAGTACGTC.

The chain combines TRBV4-1 with TRBJ2-5; a possible D gene is TRBD1 (5 bases). The length of the CDR3 is 14 residues. The V and J ends lost 0 bases and 5 bases respectively, with 10 bases between them. Germline V gives CDR1 MGHRA, CDR2 YSYEKL. CDR3: CASSQEDTTETQYF. The CDR3 nucleotides are TGCGCCAGCAGCCAAGAGGACACTACGGAGACCCAGTACTTC.

The chain is built from TRBV27 and TRBJ2-5; D perhaps matches TRBD2 (5 bases). The V end was cut by 6 bases, the J end by 4 bases, with 18 bases between. The germline V gene encodes CDR1 MNHEY and CDR2 SMNVEV (reference sequence). The CDR3 length is 15 residues. CDR3 in DNA: TGTGCCAGCAGCCTGGCGGGCCTTGAGGGAGAGACCCAGTACTTC. This sequence encodes CASSLAGLEGETQYF.

V usage is TRBV9 and J usage is TRBJ2-3, with 8 bases lining up with TRBD2. CDR3 length equals 17 residues. Germline loops: CDR1 SGDLS, CDR2 YYNGEE. The V gene end was trimmed by 1 base and the J gene end by 2 bases; junction bases not matched to a gene: 9. The CDR3 protein is CASSVLGGRLFTDTQYF. CDR3 DNA sequence: TGTGCCAGCAGCGTACTGGGCGGGAGGCTCTTCACAGATACGCAGTATTTT.

This sequence joins TRBV21-1 and TRBJ2-7. TRBV21-1 constitutes a pseudogene. This CDR3 comprises 14 residues. The CDR3 DNA reads as TGTGCCAGCAGCAAAGCCGACGGATCCTACGAGCAGTACTTC. Its translation is CASSKADGSYEQYF.